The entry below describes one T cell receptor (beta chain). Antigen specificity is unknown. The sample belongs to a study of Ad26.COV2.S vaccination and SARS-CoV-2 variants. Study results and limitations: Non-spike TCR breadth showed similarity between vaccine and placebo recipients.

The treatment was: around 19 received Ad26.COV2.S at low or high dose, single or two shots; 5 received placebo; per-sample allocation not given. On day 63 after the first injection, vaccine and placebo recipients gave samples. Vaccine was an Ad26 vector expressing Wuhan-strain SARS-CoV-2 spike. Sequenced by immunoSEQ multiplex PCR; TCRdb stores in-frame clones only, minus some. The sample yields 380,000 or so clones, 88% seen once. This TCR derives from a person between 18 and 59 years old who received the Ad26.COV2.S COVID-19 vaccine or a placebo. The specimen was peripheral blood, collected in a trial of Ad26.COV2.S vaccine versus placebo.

The CDR3 loop is CASSIGTGDISGYTF. As DNA, the CDR3 is TGTGCCAGCAGCATCGGGACAGGGGATATTTCTGGCTACACCTTC. The V call is TRBV7-9, the J call TRBJ1-2; 10 bases align to TRBD1. Germline loops: CDR1 SEHNR, CDR2 FQNEAQ (reference sequence). The junction had 10 bases not matched to a gene; V was cut back by 5 bases and J by 7 bases. CDR3 length: 15 residues. Based on the CDR3 plus reference TRBV7-9 and TRBJ1-2, the full variable domain is DTGVSQNPRHKITKRGQNVTFRCDPISEHNRLYWYRQTLGQGPEFLTYFQNEAQLEKSRLLSDRFSAERPKGSFSTLEIQRTEQGDSAMYLCASSIGTGDISGYTFGSGTRLTVV.